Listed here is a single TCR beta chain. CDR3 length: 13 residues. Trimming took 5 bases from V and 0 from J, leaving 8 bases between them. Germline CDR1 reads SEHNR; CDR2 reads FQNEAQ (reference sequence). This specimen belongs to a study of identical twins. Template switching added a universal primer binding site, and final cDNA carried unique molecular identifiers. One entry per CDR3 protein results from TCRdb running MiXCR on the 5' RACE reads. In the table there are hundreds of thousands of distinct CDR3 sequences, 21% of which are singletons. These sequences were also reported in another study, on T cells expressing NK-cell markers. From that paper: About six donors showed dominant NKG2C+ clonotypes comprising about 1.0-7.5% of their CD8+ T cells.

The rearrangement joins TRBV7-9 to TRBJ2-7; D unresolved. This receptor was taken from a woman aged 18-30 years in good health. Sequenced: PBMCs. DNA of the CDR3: TGTGCCAGCAGCCACCCCGCCTCCTACGAGCAGTACTTC. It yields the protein CASSHPASYEQYF.